The 5 T cell receptor beta chains below come from one sample, sequenced in a study of Ad26.COV2.S vaccination and SARS-CoV-2 variants. This table comes from immunoSEQ multiplex PCR, and its TCRdb copy is limited to in-frame clones, with some not included. The repertoire includes roughly 680,000 clones, around 90% of them detected once, and around 1.4% sits in the top ten. Specified treatment: about 20 received Ad26.COV2.S at low or high dose, single or two shots; about 5 received placebo; per-sample allocation not given. At day 63 after the first vaccine or placebo injection, samples were drawn. The sample was peripheral blood, taken in a trial of Ad26.COV2.S vaccine versus placebo. The receptors shown here come from a person between 18 and 59 years old who received the Ad26.COV2.S COVID-19 vaccine or a placebo.

The chain joins TRBV21-1 to TRBJ2-5; the table's D call of TRBD1 was not tested on the DNA. TRBV21-1 constitutes a pseudogene. This CDR3 has 19 residues. Here the CDR3 DNA reads TGTGCCAGCAGCAAAGCACAGGGGAACCCGCCCCTCCGAGGGGAGACCCAGTACTTC. Its translation is CASSKAQGNPPLRGETQYF.

This clone is a singleton in its sample. The chain employs TRBV7-9 and TRBJ2-6, with D possibly matching TRBD2 (6 bases). Trimming left V 7 bases short and J 0 bases short, with 22 bases between. Germline V gene sequence: CDR1 SEHNR, CDR2 FQNEAQ (reference sequence). The CDR3 covers 19 residues. CDR3: CASTPLGGQDRSGANVLTF. DNA of the CDR3: TGTGCCAGCACCCCTTTGGGAGGACAAGACCGCTCTGGGGCCAACGTCCTGACTTTC.

This chain uses TRBV4-2 with TRBJ1-3, with unresolved D. Germline V lookup: CDR1 LGHNA, CDR2 YNFKEQ. The CDR3 loop spans 16 amino acids. V was shortened by 0 bases and J by 0 bases, with 9 bases between the two germline ends. CDR3 nucleotides: TGTGCCAGCAGCCAAGATGAAGGTAGCTCTGGAAACACCATATATTTT. Translation: CASSQDEGSSGNTIYF.

This clone was detected once. The V gene is TRBV2, the J gene TRBJ2-6; a possible D gene is TRBD1 (6 bases). Trimming stripped 6 bases from V and 0 bases from J, with 12 bases between. Germline V lookup: CDR1 SNHLY, CDR2 FYNNEI. CDR3 length: 16 residues. The CDR3 reads CASSRDRSSGANVLTF. The CDR3 DNA reads as TGTGCCAGCAGCCGAGACAGGAGCTCTGGGGCCAACGTCCTGACTTTC.

The chain combines TRBV11-2 with TRBJ2-7, with D tentatively TRBD1 (6 bases). CDR1 and CDR2 from the germline V gene are SGHAT and FQNNGV. V was shortened by 0 bases and J by 5 bases, with 8 bases between the two germline ends. The CDR3 is 13 amino acids. CDR3 protein: CASSLDRGHEQYF. As DNA, the CDR3 is TGTGCCAGCAGCTTAGACAGGGGCCACGAGCAGTACTTC.